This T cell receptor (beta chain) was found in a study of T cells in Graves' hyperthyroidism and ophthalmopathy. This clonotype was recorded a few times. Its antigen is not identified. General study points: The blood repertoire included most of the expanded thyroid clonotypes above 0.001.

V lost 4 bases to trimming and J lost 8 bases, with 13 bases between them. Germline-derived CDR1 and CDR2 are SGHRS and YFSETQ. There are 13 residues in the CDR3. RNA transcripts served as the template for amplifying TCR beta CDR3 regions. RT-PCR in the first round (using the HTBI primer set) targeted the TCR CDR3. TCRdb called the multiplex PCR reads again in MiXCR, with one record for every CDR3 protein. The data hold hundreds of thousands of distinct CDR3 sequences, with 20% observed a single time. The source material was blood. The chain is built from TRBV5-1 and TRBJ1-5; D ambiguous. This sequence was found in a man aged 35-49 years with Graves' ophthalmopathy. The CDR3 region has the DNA TGCGCCAGCAGCGACTTTGGCTCTGAGCCCCAGCATTTT. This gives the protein CASSDFGSEPQHF.